Listed here are 17 T cell receptor beta chains from one sample, sequenced in a study of OX40 agonist ivuxolimab in advanced cancers. Assay: immunoSEQ multiplex PCR; the TCRdb copy retains only in-frame clones and omits some. The sample contains 95,000 to 120,000 clones, approximately 90% of which appear only once. The starting material was CD4+ or CD8+ T cells sorted from blood, obtained in a trial of the OX40 agonist ivuxolimab. Receptors were obtained from an adult with an advanced solid tumor such as melanoma, head and neck, liver or kidney cancer.

The chain has TRBV19 and TRBJ1-1, with TRBD1 identical over 8 bases. Germline CDR1 is LNHDA and CDR2 is SQIVND (reference sequence). J was trimmed by 5 bases and V by 6 bases; bases with no gene match: 8. This CDR3 has 14 amino acids. The CDR3 reads CASRHTGGLTEAFF. CDR3 bases: TGTGCCAGTAGGCATACAGGGGGATTAACTGAAGCTTTCTTT.

The chain recombines TRBV6-5 with TRBJ2-7, with D maybe TRBD2 (6 bases). Germline loops: CDR1 MNHEY, CDR2 SVGAGI. Trimming pared 5 bases from V and 3 bases from J, leaving 11 bases between. The CDR3 spans 13 residues. The CDR3, as DNA: TGTGCCAGCAGTCGGGACTCTTACTACGAGCAGTACTTC. Translated, it gives CASSRDSYYEQYF.

The V and J genes are TRBV4-1 and TRBJ2-7; 10 nucleotides align to TRBD2. Germline assignment: CDR1 MGHRA and CDR2 YSYEKL. Trimming took 6 bases from V and 2 from J; bases not matched to a gene: 7. The CDR3 sequence is 15 residues long. The CDR3 region is CASRDVAGGAYEQYF. CDR3 nucleotide sequence: TGCGCCAGCAGGGACGTAGCGGGGGGCGCCTACGAGCAGTACTTC.

This chain uses TRBV7-3 with TRBJ2-3, with 10 bases identical to TRBD1. V was clipped by 3 bases and J by 1 base; unmatched bases: 19. Germline assignment: CDR1 SGHTA and CDR2 FQGTGA. CDR3 length: 21 residues. CDR3: CASSFLAPGTGVRGGTDTQYF. In nucleotides, the CDR3 is TGTGCCAGCAGCTTTTTGGCCCCCGGGACAGGGGTCCGAGGGGGCACAGATACGCAGTATTTT.

J is TRBJ2-7 and V is TRBV6-1; 7 bases align to TRBD2. CDR3 length equals 16 residues. Germline CDR1 is MNHNS and CDR2 is SASEGT. The J segment lost 0 bases and the V segment lost 1 base, leaving 6 bases of the junction unmatched. The CDR3 sequence: CASSEVERGLSYEQYF. The CDR3 DNA follows: TGTGCCAGCAGTGAAGTCGAGCGGGGACTCTCCTACGAGCAGTACTTC.

The gene calls are TRBV18 and TRBJ2-5; TRBD1 might be the D (5 bases). The CDR3 is 13 amino acids. Trimming took 5 bases from V and 2 from J, leaving 9 bases between them. CDR1 and CDR2 from the germline V gene are KGHSH and LQKENI. The CDR3 DNA sequence: TGTGCCAGCTCAGGGGCCCAGCAAGAGACCCAGTACTTC. As protein: CASSGAQQETQYF.

The chain uses TRBV10-1 and TRBJ1-1; 9 bases line up with TRBD1. This CDR3 contains 16 residues. CDR1 WNHNN and CDR2 SYGVQD come from the germline V gene (reference sequence). J gave up 0 bases and V 11 bases, and 13 bases lay outside the gene matches. Written as DNA, the CDR3 is TGCGCCGGCGCCCGGGTAGGACAGGGGATGAACACTGAAGCTTTCTTT. It encodes CAGARVGQGMNTEAFF.

The chain employs TRBV6-1 and TRBJ1-2; a weak D match, TRBD1 (6 bases). CDR1 MNHNS and CDR2 SASEGT come from the germline V gene. The V end was cut by 3 bases, the J end by 8 bases, with 13 bases between. This CDR3 has 13 amino acids. Written as DNA, the CDR3 is TGTGCCAGCAGTGAGGGGGACATAAGAGGCTACACCTTC. Protein product: CASSEGDIRGYTF.

This chain's CDR3 is CASSQATSGAPNGYEQYF. The CDR3 DNA is TGCGCCAGCAGCCAAGCGACGAGTGGGGCCCCGAATGGCTACGAGCAGTACTTC. The chain employs TRBV4-1 and TRBJ2-7, with TRBD1 as a possible D gene (5 bases). This CDR3 is 18 amino acids long. The V gene lost 1 base and the J gene lost 3 bases, with 22 bases spanning the gap. Germline CDR1 MGHRA, CDR2 YSYEKL.

This rearrangement joins TRBV9 to TRBJ1-4; D is unclear. V gave up 3 bases and J gave up 5 bases, with 5 bases separating them. This CDR3 spans 12 amino acids. Germline V gene data show CDR1 as SGDLS and CDR2 as YYNGEE. The CDR3 region has the DNA TGTGCCAGCAGCGATGGGAATGAAAAACTGTTTTTT. Amino acids: CASSDGNEKLFF.

This chain links TRBV6-5 with TRBJ1-1, with a weak D call TRBD1 (5 bases). Germline V gene sequence: CDR1 MNHEY, CDR2 SVGAGI. This CDR3 is 16 amino acids long. Trimming pared 2 bases from V and 0 bases from J, leaving 13 bases between. CDR3 sequence (DNA): TGTGCCAGCAGTTACGGGGCACCTCTGTTGAACACTGAAGCTTTCTTT. It is translated as CASSYGAPLLNTEAFF.

The chain combines TRBV30 with TRBJ2-7; the match to TRBD2 covers 10 bases. The germline V gene has CDR1 GTSNPN and CDR2 SVGIG (reference sequence). CDR3 size: 18 residues. With V trimmed by 0 bases and J by 7 bases, 18 bases remained unmatched. The CDR3 coding sequence is TGTGCCTGGAGTGTAGTTCCTAGCGGGAGTATTGGGCGGGGAGAGCAGTACTTC. Translated, it gives CAWSVVPSGSIGRGEQYF.

This clone was seen once. The chain joins TRBV6-1 to TRBJ1-1; tentative D call: TRBD1 (5 bases). V lost 2 bases and J lost 0, with 19 bases in between. CDR1 is MNHNS and CDR2 is SASEGT in the germline V gene. The CDR3 has 18 residues. Written as DNA, the CDR3 is TGTGCCAGCAGTGAATCAGACCACCGGGACGACATGAACACTGAAGCTTTCTTT. The encoded protein is CASSESDHRDDMNTEAFF.

A single count supports this clone. The V call is TRBV29-1, the J call TRBJ1-1; 7 nucleotides line up with TRBD1. The CDR3 spans 15 residues. With V trimmed by 3 bases and J by 0 bases, 7 bases remained unmatched. Germline V gives CDR1 SQVTM, CDR2 ANQGSEA. The CDR3 nucleotides are TGCAGCGTTGAGGGTCAGGGGGGGATGAACACTGAAGCTTTCTTT. This encodes CSVEGQGGMNTEAFF. Supplemented by reference TRBV29-1 and TRBJ1-1, the full variable domain reads SAVISQKPSRDICQRGTSLTIQCQVDSQVTMMFWYRQQPGQSLTLIATANQGSEATYESGFVIDKFPISRPNLTFSTLTVSNMSPEDSSIYLCSVEGQGGMNTEAFFGQGTRLTVV.

The chain has TRBV30 and TRBJ2-7; 12 bases fit TRBD2. The CDR3 is made up of 15 amino acids. Germline V gene data show CDR1 as GTSNPN and CDR2 as SVGIG (reference sequence). The trim removed 2 bases at V and 3 bases at J, leaving 5 bases unmatched. The CDR3 is CAWSTSGGRFYEQYF. The DNA of the CDR3 is TGTGCCTGGAGTACTAGCGGGGGGAGATTCTACGAGCAGTACTTC.

The chain links TRBV6-6 to TRBJ1-4, with D perhaps TRBD1 (6 bases). The CDR3 spans 16 residues. The V gene lost 6 bases and the J gene lost 5 bases, with 19 bases spanning the gap. Germline CDR1 MNHNY, CDR2 SVGAGI (reference sequence). CDR3 bases: TGTGCCAGCAGCCCCGCCTTGGGTGGGGGCAATGAAAAACTGTTTTTT. Protein sequence: CASSPALGGGNEKLFF.

This sequence joins TRBV5-6 and TRBJ1-6; 10 nucleotides align to TRBD1. The CDR3 loop spans 15 amino acids. CDR1 and CDR2 (germline): SGHDT, YYEEEE. Trimming removed 4 bases from V and 7 bases from J; junction bases left unmatched: 5. CDR3 loop: CASSPLDRGNSPLHF. DNA for the CDR3: TGTGCCAGCAGCCCACTGGACAGGGGGAATTCACCCCTCCACTTT. The whole variable domain, remainder taken from reference TRBV5-6 and TRBJ1-6, is DAGVTQSPTHLIKTRGQQVTLRCSPKSGHDTVSWYQQALGQGPQFIFQYYEEEERQRGNFPDRFSGHQFPNYSSELNVNALLLGDSALYLCASSPLDRGNSPLHFGNGTRLTVT.